The rows below give T cell receptor beta chains drawn from one sample of a study of cytomegalovirus exposure and HLA in healthy donors. Clones were sequenced by immunoSEQ multiplex PCR, and TCRdb holds only the in-frame ones, with some missing. The sample yields 150,000 or so clones, around 80% seen once. The sequenced sample was PBMCs. The receptor source for this set is a man aged 40-49 years in good health and CMV-seropositive. Each CDR3 is given with its conserved first and last residue. Each record gives: D gene, J gene, clone size, V gene, CDR3 DNA, CDR3 protein. D genes are given only for firm matches. The size entry is marked missing in some rows and otherwise reads once, few, many or a size class.

d_gene: -; j_gene: TRBJ1-5; abundance: -; v_gene: TRBV5-6; CDR3nt: TGTGCCAGCAGCTTATTAAATCAGCCCCAGCATTTT; CDR3aa: CASSLLNQPQHF
d_gene: TRBD1; j_gene: TRBJ2-1; abundance: -; v_gene: TRBV6-1; CDR3nt: TGTGCCAGCGATCCCCAGGGGGCTTACAATGAGCAGTTCTTC; CDR3aa: CASDPQGAYNEQFF
d_gene: -; j_gene: TRBJ2-1; abundance: -; v_gene: TRBV6-1; CDR3nt: TGTGCCAGCGGCGGGCCCTCCCGGAATGAGCAGTTCTTC; CDR3aa: CASGGPSRNEQFF
d_gene: TRBD2; j_gene: TRBJ2-1; abundance: once; v_gene: TRBV7-9; CDR3nt: TGTGCCAGCAGCTCCTATAGCGGGAGGGAGCAGTTCTTC; CDR3aa: CASSSYSGREQFF
d_gene: -; j_gene: TRBJ2-3; abundance: -; v_gene: TRBV6-1; CDR3nt: TGTGCCAGCAGTGGGGTTAGCGGCGGGCACACAGATACGCAGTATTTT; CDR3aa: CASSGVSGGHTDTQYF
d_gene: TRBD2; j_gene: TRBJ2-7; abundance: -; v_gene: TRBV6-6; CDR3nt: TGTGCCAGCAGGTCGACTAGCGGACCCTCCTACGAGCAGTACTTC; CDR3aa: CASRSTSGPSYEQYF
d_gene: -; j_gene: TRBJ2-5; abundance: -; v_gene: TRBV4-3; CDR3nt: TGCGCCAGCAGCCAAGCACTCAACCTGCGGGGATTCCAAGAGACCCAGTACTTC; CDR3aa: CASSQALNLRGFQETQYF
d_gene: TRBD2; j_gene: TRBJ2-1; abundance: -; v_gene: TRBV9; CDR3nt: TGTGCCAGCGGGAGATCCGGGACTAGGAGTACGAGGCAGTTCTTC; CDR3aa: CASGRSGTRSTRQFF
d_gene: TRBD1; j_gene: TRBJ1-2; abundance: few; v_gene: TRBV10-3; CDR3nt: TGTGCCATCACTCACGGGACAGGAACTAACTATGGCTACACCTTC; CDR3aa: CAITHGTGTNYGYTF
d_gene: -; j_gene: TRBJ2-7; abundance: -; v_gene: TRBV12-5; CDR3nt: TGTGCTAGTGGTCTATTCCCTTACGAGCAGTACTTC; CDR3aa: CASGLFPYEQYF
d_gene: -; j_gene: TRBJ2-7; abundance: -; v_gene: TRBV7-8; CDR3nt: TGTGCCAGCAGCTTAAGGAGGGAAACCTACGAGCAGTACTTC; CDR3aa: CASSLRRETYEQYF
d_gene: -; j_gene: TRBJ2-3; abundance: -; v_gene: TRBV6-1; CDR3nt: TGTGCCAGCATTGTCCCCTCTGGCACAGATACGCAGTATTTT; CDR3aa: CASIVPSGTDTQYF
d_gene: TRBD1; j_gene: TRBJ1-2; abundance: -; v_gene: TRBV7-9; CDR3nt: TGTTCCAGCAGCCCGCAGGGGGCGGATGGCTACACCTTC; CDR3aa: CSSSPQGADGYTF
d_gene: TRBD1; j_gene: TRBJ2-3; abundance: -; v_gene: TRBV11-2; CDR3nt: TGTGCCAGCAGCTTAGAGGGCAGGGGGAAGTCGCATACAGATACGCAGTATTTT; CDR3aa: CASSLEGRGKSHTDTQYF
d_gene: -; j_gene: TRBJ2-2; abundance: -; v_gene: TRBV5-1; CDR3nt: TGCGCCAGCAGCTTGGGGGGCGGCGGCACCGGGGAGCTGTTTTTT; CDR3aa: CASSLGGGGTGELFF
d_gene: -; j_gene: TRBJ2-3; abundance: few; v_gene: TRBV12-5; CDR3nt: TGTGCTAGTGGTTTGGGAGGCAGCTCCGGTACCTTTGATACGCAGTATTTT; CDR3aa: CASGLGGSSGTFDTQYF
d_gene: TRBD1; j_gene: TRBJ2-3; abundance: -; v_gene: TRBV5-8; CDR3nt: TGTGCCAGCAGCTTCGGGGTCGGGACAGGGTTAACAGATACGCAGTATTTT; CDR3aa: CASSFGVGTGLTDTQYF
d_gene: -; j_gene: TRBJ1-4; abundance: -; v_gene: TRBV2; CDR3nt: TGTGCCAGCAGGGCCCTGAGGGCTGAAAAACTGTTTTTT; CDR3aa: CASRALRAEKLFF
d_gene: -; j_gene: TRBJ2-1; abundance: -; v_gene: TRBV7-9; CDR3nt: TGTGCCAGCAGATCAGGGCCAGTGGGGGCGGGCTCCTACAATGAGCAGTTCTTC; CDR3aa: CASRSGPVGAGSYNEQFF
d_gene: TRBD1; j_gene: TRBJ1-1; abundance: -; v_gene: TRBV5-1; CDR3nt: TGCGCCAGCAGCCGTACAGGGGACCGACACATGAACACTGAAGCTTTCTTT; CDR3aa: CASSRTGDRHMNTEAFF
d_gene: -; j_gene: TRBJ1-1; abundance: -; v_gene: TRBV5-8; CDR3nt: TGTGCCAGCAGCGCGACAGGCAAAAAAAACACTGAAGCTTTCTTT; CDR3aa: CASSATGKKNTEAFF
d_gene: TRBD1; j_gene: TRBJ2-3; abundance: -; v_gene: TRBV5-1; CDR3nt: TGCGCCAGCAGCTTGGAGTTAGGAACAGGGGATAATACGCAGTATTTT; CDR3aa: CASSLELGTGDNTQYF
d_gene: TRBD1; j_gene: TRBJ1-2; abundance: -; v_gene: TRBV15; CDR3nt: TGTGCCACCAGCAAGGACAGGGACTACTATGGCTACACCTTC; CDR3aa: CATSKDRDYYGYTF
d_gene: TRBD2; j_gene: TRBJ2-5; abundance: -; v_gene: TRBV5-5; CDR3nt: TGTGCCAGCAGCCCGGGACTAGCAGCGCAAGAGACCCAGTACTTC; CDR3aa: CASSPGLAAQETQYF
d_gene: TRBD1; j_gene: TRBJ2-4; abundance: -; v_gene: TRBV28; CDR3nt: TGTGCCAGCAGTCCAACCTCGACAGGGGGCAAAAACATTCAGTACTTC; CDR3aa: CASSPTSTGGKNIQYF
d_gene: -; j_gene: TRBJ2-2; abundance: -; v_gene: TRBV5-1; CDR3nt: TGCGCCAGCAGCTTGGCCAACTCGGCGAACACCGGGGAGCTGTTTTTT; CDR3aa: CASSLANSANTGELFF
d_gene: -; j_gene: TRBJ2-3; abundance: -; v_gene: TRBV5-1; CDR3nt: TGCGCCAGCAGCTTGGTTAGCCGGGGAACAGATACGCAGTATTTT; CDR3aa: CASSLVSRGTDTQYF
d_gene: TRBD2; j_gene: TRBJ2-5; abundance: -; v_gene: TRBV5-4; CDR3nt: TGTGCCAGCAGCCCGCGGGGGGGGTTAGCGGGAGGAGGAGAGACCCAGTACTTC; CDR3aa: CASSPRGGLAGGGETQYF
d_gene: -; j_gene: TRBJ2-5; abundance: -; v_gene: TRBV28; CDR3nt: TGTGCCAGCTCCGCAGTCCTAGGCGGGACCCAGTACTTC; CDR3aa: CASSAVLGGTQYF
d_gene: -; j_gene: TRBJ1-1; abundance: -; v_gene: TRBV19; CDR3nt: TGTGCCAGTAGTTGGGGAGGAGAAGACACTGAAGCTTTCTTT; CDR3aa: CASSWGGEDTEAFF
d_gene: TRBD2; j_gene: TRBJ2-1; abundance: -; v_gene: TRBV7-6; CDR3nt: TGTGCCAGCAATAGCGGGAGGTATGAGCAGTTCTTC; CDR3aa: CASNSGRYEQFF
d_gene: TRBD1; j_gene: TRBJ2-5; abundance: -; v_gene: TRBV6-5; CDR3nt: TGTGCCAGCAGTTTACAGACAGGGTCATGGGAGACCCAGTACTTC; CDR3aa: CASSLQTGSWETQYF
d_gene: -; j_gene: TRBJ2-5; abundance: -; v_gene: TRBV27; CDR3nt: TGTGCCAGCAGTCACAGACCTGGAAAAGAGACCCAGTACTTC; CDR3aa: CASSHRPGKETQYF
d_gene: -; j_gene: TRBJ2-7; abundance: -; v_gene: TRBV10-3; CDR3nt: TGTGCCATCAGTGAGCAGGGCCCCTACGAGCAGTACTTC; CDR3aa: CAISEQGPYEQYF
d_gene: -; j_gene: TRBJ2-5; abundance: -; v_gene: TRBV29-1; CDR3nt: TGCAGCGTTGAATATGGGGGGAAAGAGACCCAGTACTTC; CDR3aa: CSVEYGGKETQYF
d_gene: TRBD1; j_gene: TRBJ2-2; abundance: -; v_gene: TRBV2; CDR3nt: TGTGCCTCCAAGGGACAGGGGAACACCGGGGAGCTGTTTTTT; CDR3aa: CASKGQGNTGELFF
d_gene: TRBD1; j_gene: TRBJ1-1; abundance: -; v_gene: TRBV28; CDR3nt: TGTGCCAGCAGATACGACAGGGTGTCAAACACTGAAGCTTTCTTT; CDR3aa: CASRYDRVSNTEAFF
d_gene: -; j_gene: TRBJ2-3; abundance: once; v_gene: TRBV2; CDR3nt: TGTGCCAGCAGTGCAACGGGTTACGATACGCAGTATTTT; CDR3aa: CASSATGYDTQYF
d_gene: TRBD2; j_gene: TRBJ2-3; abundance: -; v_gene: TRBV9; CDR3nt: TGTGCCAGCAGCGCCGGGACTAGCGGGAGGACAGATACGCAGTATTTT; CDR3aa: CASSAGTSGRTDTQYF
d_gene: TRBD2; j_gene: TRBJ2-7; abundance: -; v_gene: TRBV5-4; CDR3nt: TGTGCCAGCAGCCCGGGGGGACTAGCGGAAGGGCAGTACTTC; CDR3aa: CASSPGGLAEGQYF
d_gene: -; j_gene: TRBJ2-2; abundance: few; v_gene: TRBV4-1; CDR3nt: TGCGCCAGCAGCCAAGAGAGAGGGGGCACCGGGGAGCTGTTTTTT; CDR3aa: CASSQERGGTGELFF
d_gene: TRBD2; j_gene: TRBJ2-1; abundance: few; v_gene: TRBV7-6; CDR3nt: TGTGCCAGCAGCTTAGAAGTCAGCGGGAGTTCCCACAATGAGCAGTTCTTC; CDR3aa: CASSLEVSGSSHNEQFF
d_gene: -; j_gene: TRBJ2-1; abundance: -; v_gene: TRBV6-1; CDR3nt: TGTGCCAGCGGTGCAGATAGGTGGGGAGTCGTCCTCAATGAGCAGTTCTTC; CDR3aa: CASGADRWGVVLNEQFF
d_gene: -; j_gene: TRBJ2-2; abundance: -; v_gene: TRBV4-2; CDR3nt: TGTGCCAGCAGCCCAGGGGACCGAGACACCGGGGAGCTGTTTTTT; CDR3aa: CASSPGDRDTGELFF
d_gene: TRBD1; j_gene: TRBJ2-5; abundance: -; v_gene: TRBV5-4; CDR3nt: TGTGCCAGCAAACGGGGGACAGGGCGACCGAGGGAGACCCAGTACTTC; CDR3aa: CASKRGTGRPRETQYF
d_gene: TRBD1; j_gene: TRBJ2-7; abundance: -; v_gene: TRBV7-6; CDR3nt: TGTGCCAGCAGCTTAGCCGGGACAGGGGTCTACGAGCAGTACTTC; CDR3aa: CASSLAGTGVYEQYF
d_gene: TRBD2; j_gene: TRBJ2-7; abundance: -; v_gene: TRBV29-1; CDR3nt: TGCAGCGTGAAGCGGGAGTACGAGCAGTACTTC; CDR3aa: CSVKREYEQYF
d_gene: -; j_gene: TRBJ1-1; abundance: -; v_gene: TRBV19; CDR3nt: TGTGCCAGTACGGGGGGTCCGAACACTGAAGCTTTCTTT; CDR3aa: CASTGGPNTEAFF
d_gene: -; j_gene: TRBJ1-6; abundance: -; v_gene: TRBV25-1; CDR3nt: TGTGCCAGCAGTGGACAGATCAATTCACCCCTCCACTTT; CDR3aa: CASSGQINSPLHF
d_gene: TRBD2; j_gene: TRBJ2-7; abundance: -; v_gene: TRBV4-3; CDR3nt: TGCGCCGGACTTACAAAGCGGGGGACCACCTACGAGCAGTACTTC; CDR3aa: CAGLTKRGTTYEQYF
d_gene: TRBD2; j_gene: TRBJ2-5; abundance: -; v_gene: TRBV4-3; CDR3nt: TGCGCCAGCAGCCAGCGATTAGTAGCGGGAGGTGGTGAGCAGTACTTC; CDR3aa: CASSQRLVAGGGEQYF
d_gene: -; j_gene: TRBJ2-5; abundance: -; v_gene: TRBV9; CDR3nt: TGTGCCAGCAGCGCGTCGCCGTCGACAACCCAAGAGACCCAGTACTTC; CDR3aa: CASSASPSTTQETQYF
d_gene: TRBD1; j_gene: TRBJ2-1; abundance: -; v_gene: TRBV6-6; CDR3nt: TGTGCCAGCAGTGCCGGGACAGCCAACGAAGAGCAGTTCTTC; CDR3aa: CASSAGTANEEQFF
d_gene: TRBD2; j_gene: TRBJ2-7; abundance: -; v_gene: TRBV13; CDR3nt: TGTGCCAGCAGCTTAGGACTAGCGGGAGCTCACGAGCAGTACTTC; CDR3aa: CASSLGLAGAHEQYF
d_gene: -; j_gene: TRBJ2-1; abundance: -; v_gene: TRBV21-1; CDR3nt: TGTGCCAGCAGCCCTGGCCCACGAAGTTGCGGGAGCCTAGAAAACAATGAGCAGTTCTTC; CDR3aa: CASSPGPRSCGSLENNEQFF
d_gene: TRBD1; j_gene: TRBJ1-4; abundance: -; v_gene: TRBV2; CDR3nt: TGTGCCAGCAGCCGGACAGGGCTAAATGAAAAACTGTTTTTT; CDR3aa: CASSRTGLNEKLFF
d_gene: TRBD2; j_gene: TRBJ2-1; abundance: -; v_gene: TRBV5-4; CDR3nt: TGTGCCAGCAGCCCCCCCGGGACTAGCGGGCCCTCCTACAATGAGCAGTTCTTC; CDR3aa: CASSPPGTSGPSYNEQFF
d_gene: TRBD2; j_gene: TRBJ2-1; abundance: once; v_gene: TRBV7-3; CDR3nt: TGTGCCAGCAGCTTAACGGCTAGCGGGGGCTACAATGAGCAGTTCTTC; CDR3aa: CASSLTASGGYNEQFF
d_gene: TRBD1; j_gene: TRBJ1-3; abundance: -; v_gene: TRBV28; CDR3nt: TGTGCCAGCAGTCTTGGGGACAGGACCTCTGGAAACACCATATATTTT; CDR3aa: CASSLGDRTSGNTIYF
d_gene: -; j_gene: TRBJ2-7; abundance: -; v_gene: TRBV19; CDR3nt: TGTGCCAGTAGTACCTACAGGGAGTACTCCTACGAGCAGTACTTC; CDR3aa: CASSTYREYSYEQYF